The clone carrying this T cell receptor beta chain showed up many times. The target antigen is unknown. Patients were all untreated before their thyroid surgery. This entry belongs to a study of metastatic and nonmetastatic thyroid tumors. As for the study in general: Malignant and benign thyroid patients had repertoires compared in peripheral blood and tumor or nodule tissue.

Study outcomes and limitations: It was reportedly found that TCR beta diversity was significantly higher in malignant thyroid tumors than in benign nodules, a difference seen in both blood and tumor samples.

The authors' processing: Researchers built a distant-metastasis classifier for papillary thyroid cancer that drew on CDR3 differences across clinicopathological groups. MiXCR was used by TCRdb to re-call the PCR reads. The V and J calls shown here were made by TCRdb, not taken from the authors' results. The sample lists under 50,000 clones; approximately 19% were seen once. The V and J ends lost 8 bases and 3 bases, in that order; junction bases with no gene match: 1. The CDR3 consists of 12 residues. The germline CDR1 and CDR2 sequences are MNHNS and SASEGT. The chain recombines TRBV6-1 with TRBJ1-1; 9 bases align to TRBD1. This clonotype originated in a female donor with papillary thyroid cancer or a benign thyroid nodule (not recorded which). Some clones in this sample may be carry-over from other donors' samples. Sample: tumor tissue. This CDR3 is CASGTGYTEAFF. For the CDR3, the DNA is TGTGCCAGCGGGACAGGGTACACTGAAGCTTTCTTT.